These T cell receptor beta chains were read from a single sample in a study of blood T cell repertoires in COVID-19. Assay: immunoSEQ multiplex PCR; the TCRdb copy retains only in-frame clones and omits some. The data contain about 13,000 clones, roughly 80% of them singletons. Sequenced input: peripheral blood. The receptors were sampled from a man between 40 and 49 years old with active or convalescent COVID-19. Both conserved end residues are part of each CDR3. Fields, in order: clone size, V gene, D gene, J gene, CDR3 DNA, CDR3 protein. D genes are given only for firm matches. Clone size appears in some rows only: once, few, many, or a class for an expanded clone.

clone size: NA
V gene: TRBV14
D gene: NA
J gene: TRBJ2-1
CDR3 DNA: TGTGCCAGCAGCCCGATAGCGGCTGGGTTGAATGAGCAGTTCTTC
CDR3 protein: CASSPIAAGLNEQFF

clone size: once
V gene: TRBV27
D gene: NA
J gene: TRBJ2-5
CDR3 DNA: TGTGCCAGCAGAGGGGATATCTTAGGGACCCAGTACTTC
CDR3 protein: CASRGDILGTQYF

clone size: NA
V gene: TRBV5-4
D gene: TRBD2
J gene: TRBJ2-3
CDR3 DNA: TGTGCCAGCATTTCTGGCCCTAGCGGGGGGCCCTCCAGCACAGATACGCAGTATTTT
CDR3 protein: CASISGPSGGPSSTDTQYF

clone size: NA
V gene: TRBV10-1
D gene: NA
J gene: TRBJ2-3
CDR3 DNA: TGCGCCAGCAGTATTCCCGGTCGGGAGCGAGGAGATACGCAGTATTTT
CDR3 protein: CASSIPGRERGDTQYF

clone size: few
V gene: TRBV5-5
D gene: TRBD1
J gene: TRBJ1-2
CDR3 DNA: TGTGCCAGCAGCTTGGCCGGGACAGGGTCAGACTTAGGTGGCTACACCTTC
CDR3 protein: CASSLAGTGSDLGGYTF

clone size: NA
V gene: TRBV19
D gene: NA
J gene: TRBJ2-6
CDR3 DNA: TGTGCCAGTAGTACCCGACAGGCCTCTGGGGCCAACGTCCTGACTTTC
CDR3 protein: CASSTRQASGANVLTF

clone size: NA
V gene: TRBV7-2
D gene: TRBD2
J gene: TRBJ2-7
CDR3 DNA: TGTGCCAGCAGCTTAGAACTAGCGGACTACGAGCAGTACTTC
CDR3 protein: CASSLELADYEQYF

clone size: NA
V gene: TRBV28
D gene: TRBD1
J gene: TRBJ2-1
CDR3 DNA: TGTGCCAGCAGTTTAGGGACAGGGAAATACAATGAGCAGTTCTTC
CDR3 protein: CASSLGTGKYNEQFF

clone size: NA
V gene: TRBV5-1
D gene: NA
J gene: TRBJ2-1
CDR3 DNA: TGCGCCAGCAGCCCAGAGCCGGAGGGTGAGCAGTTCTTC
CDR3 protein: CASSPEPEGEQFF

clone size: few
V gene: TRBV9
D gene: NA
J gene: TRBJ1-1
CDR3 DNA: TGTGCCAGCAGCCCCTCGGGTAACACTGAAGCTTTCTTT
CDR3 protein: CASSPSGNTEAFF

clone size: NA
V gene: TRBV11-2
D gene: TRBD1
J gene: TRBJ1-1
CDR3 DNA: TGTGCCAGCAGCCGGACAGGGGGAGAAACTGAAGCTTTCTTT
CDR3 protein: CASSRTGGETEAFF

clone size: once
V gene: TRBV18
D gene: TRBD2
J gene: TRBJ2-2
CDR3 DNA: TGTGCCAGCTCTCAATCTAGCGGGACGAACACCGGGGAGCTGTTTTTT
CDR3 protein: CASSQSSGTNTGELFF

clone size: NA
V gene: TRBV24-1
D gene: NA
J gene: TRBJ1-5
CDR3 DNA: TGTGCCACCAGTGATCAAACAGGGAGCCAGCCCCAGCATTTT
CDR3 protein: CATSDQTGSQPQHF

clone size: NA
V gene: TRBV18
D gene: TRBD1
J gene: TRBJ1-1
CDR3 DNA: TGTGCCAGCTCACAACCGGGACAGGGCTTTACTGAAGCTTTCTTT
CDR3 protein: CASSQPGQGFTEAFF

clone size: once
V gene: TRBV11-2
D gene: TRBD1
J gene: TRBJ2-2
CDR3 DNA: TGTGCCAGCAGCTTCCGGACAGGGGGCGGCGGGGAGCTGTTTTTT
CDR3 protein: CASSFRTGGGGELFF